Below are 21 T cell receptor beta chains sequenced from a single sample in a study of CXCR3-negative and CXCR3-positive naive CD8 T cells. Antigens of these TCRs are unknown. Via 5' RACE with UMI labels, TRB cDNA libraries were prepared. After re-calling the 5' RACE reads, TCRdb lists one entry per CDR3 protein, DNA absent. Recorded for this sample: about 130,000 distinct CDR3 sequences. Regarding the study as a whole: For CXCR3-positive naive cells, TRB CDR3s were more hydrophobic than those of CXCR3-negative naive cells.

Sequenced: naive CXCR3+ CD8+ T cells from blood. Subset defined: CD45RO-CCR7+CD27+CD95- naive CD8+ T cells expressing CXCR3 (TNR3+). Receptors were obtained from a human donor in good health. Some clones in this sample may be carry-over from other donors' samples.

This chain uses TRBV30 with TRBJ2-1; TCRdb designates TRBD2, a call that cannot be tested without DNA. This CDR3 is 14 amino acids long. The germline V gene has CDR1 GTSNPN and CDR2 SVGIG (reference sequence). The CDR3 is CAWYTLGLAGPQFF. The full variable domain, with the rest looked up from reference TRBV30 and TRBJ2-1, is SQTIHQWPATLVQPVGSPLSLECTVEGTSNPNLYWYRQAAGRGLQLLFYSVGIGQISSEVPQNLSASRPQDRQFILSSKKLLLSDSGFYLCAWYTLGLAGPQFFGPGTRLTVL.

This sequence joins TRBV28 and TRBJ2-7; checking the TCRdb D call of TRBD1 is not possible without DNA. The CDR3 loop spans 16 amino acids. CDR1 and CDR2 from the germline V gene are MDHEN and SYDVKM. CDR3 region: CASSPPGAGWTYEQYF.

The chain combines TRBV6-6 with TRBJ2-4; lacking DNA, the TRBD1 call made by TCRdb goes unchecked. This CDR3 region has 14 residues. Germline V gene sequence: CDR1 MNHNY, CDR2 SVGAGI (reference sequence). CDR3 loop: CASTKGGAKNIQYF.

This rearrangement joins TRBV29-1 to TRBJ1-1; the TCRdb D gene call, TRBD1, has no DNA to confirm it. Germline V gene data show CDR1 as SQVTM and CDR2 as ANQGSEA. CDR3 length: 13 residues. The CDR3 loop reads CSVEDGGLTEAFF.

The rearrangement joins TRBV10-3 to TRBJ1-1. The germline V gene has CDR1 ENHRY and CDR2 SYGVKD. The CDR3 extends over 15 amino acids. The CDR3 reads CAISHPEAAAGGAFF.

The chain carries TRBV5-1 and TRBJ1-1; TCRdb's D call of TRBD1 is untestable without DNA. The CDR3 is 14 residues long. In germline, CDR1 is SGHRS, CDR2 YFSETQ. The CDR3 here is CASRPTGEEVEAFF.

The CDR3 spells CASSSVGPNTEAFF. This chain links TRBV6-6 with TRBJ1-1. This CDR3 contains 14 residues. Germline values: CDR1 MNHNY, CDR2 SVGAGI (reference sequence).

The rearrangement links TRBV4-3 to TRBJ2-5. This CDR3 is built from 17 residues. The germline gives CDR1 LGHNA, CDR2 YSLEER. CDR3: CASSQAYRHLGMETQYF.

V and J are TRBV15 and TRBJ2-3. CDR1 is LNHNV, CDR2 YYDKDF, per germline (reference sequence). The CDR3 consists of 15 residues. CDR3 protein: CATSRRTQALDTQYF.

CDR3 amino acids: CASSLSWQGSYEQYF. The chain employs TRBV5-1 and TRBJ2-7; TCRdb names TRBD1, which stays unverified in the absence of DNA. The CDR3 is 15 residues long. Germline assignment: CDR1 SGHRS and CDR2 YFSETQ.

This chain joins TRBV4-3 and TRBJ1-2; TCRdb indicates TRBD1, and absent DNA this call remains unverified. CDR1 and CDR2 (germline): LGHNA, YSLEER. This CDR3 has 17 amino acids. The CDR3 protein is CASSQGTTAGTNYGYTF.

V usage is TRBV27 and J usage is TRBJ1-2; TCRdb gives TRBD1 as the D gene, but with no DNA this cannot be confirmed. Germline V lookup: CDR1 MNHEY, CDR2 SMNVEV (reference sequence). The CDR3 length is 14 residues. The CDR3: CASSSGTGGDGYTF.

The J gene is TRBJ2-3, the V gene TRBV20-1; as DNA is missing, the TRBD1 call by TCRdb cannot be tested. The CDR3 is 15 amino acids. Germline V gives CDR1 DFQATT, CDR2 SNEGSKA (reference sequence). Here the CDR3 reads CSASETTGSSDTQYF.

The CDR3 region is CASSAPPSEQYF. The rearrangement uses TRBV7-8 and TRBJ2-7; there is no DNA to check the TCRdb D call of TRBD2. This CDR3 has 12 residues. Germline V gene lookup returns CDR1 SGHVS and CDR2 FQNEAQ.

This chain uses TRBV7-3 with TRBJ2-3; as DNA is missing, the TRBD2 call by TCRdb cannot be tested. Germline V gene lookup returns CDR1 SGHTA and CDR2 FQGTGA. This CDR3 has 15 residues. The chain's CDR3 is CASSLSGGATDTQYF.

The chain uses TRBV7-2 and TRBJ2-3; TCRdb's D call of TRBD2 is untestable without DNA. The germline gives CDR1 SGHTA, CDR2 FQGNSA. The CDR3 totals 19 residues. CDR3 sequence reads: CASSLILASGGPNTDTQYF.

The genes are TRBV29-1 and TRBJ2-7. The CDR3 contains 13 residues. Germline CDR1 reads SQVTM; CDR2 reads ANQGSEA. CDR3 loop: CSVWADESYEQYF.

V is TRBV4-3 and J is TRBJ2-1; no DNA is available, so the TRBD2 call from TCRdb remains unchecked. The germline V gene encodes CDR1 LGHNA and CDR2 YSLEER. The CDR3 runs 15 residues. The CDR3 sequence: CASSPTSGGGDEQFF.

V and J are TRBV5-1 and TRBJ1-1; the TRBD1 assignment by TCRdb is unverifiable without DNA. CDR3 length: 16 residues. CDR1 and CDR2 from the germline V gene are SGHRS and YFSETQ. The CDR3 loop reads CASSGSIGTGTFEAFF.

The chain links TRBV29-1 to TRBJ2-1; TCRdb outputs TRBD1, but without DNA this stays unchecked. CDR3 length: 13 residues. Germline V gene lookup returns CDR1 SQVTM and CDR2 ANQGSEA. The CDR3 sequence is CSVKGGSYNEQFF.

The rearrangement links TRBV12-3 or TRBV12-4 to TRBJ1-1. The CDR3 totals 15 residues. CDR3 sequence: CASSFMGIPNTEAFF.